The clone carrying this T cell receptor beta chain was counted many times. No antigen is known for it. This record comes from a study of CD8+CD57+ T cells in acquired aplastic anemia. As for the study in general: Isolated CD4+ and CD8+ cells, once sorted, yielded DNA averaging around 3.1 ug.

The CDR3 extends over 12 amino acids. The V gene's germline CDR1 is SEHNR and CDR2 FQNEAQ (reference sequence). V lost 0 bases and J 13 bases, leaving 7 bases between the germline ends. Template material for TCR beta VDJ and CDR3 profiling consisted of genomic DNA. One entry per CDR3 protein results from TCRdb running MiXCR on the reads. The data show 400,000 to 600,000 distinct CDR3 sequences, under 40% seen once. An expansion of CD8+CD57+ cells by flow cytometry had been shown in patients chosen for sequencing. Study-level results: Patients showed no significant difference from controls in CD8+ Simpson's diversity. Found in both controls and patients were twenty-nine CD8+ CDR3 sequences.

The TCR comes from a human donor with aplastic anemia. The sequenced material came from sorted CD4+, CD8+, or CD8+CD57+ T cells (not recorded which) from PBMCs. This chain joins TRBV7-9 and TRBJ1-6; no definite D call. This CDR3 reads CASSLALEPLHF. CDR3 DNA sequence: TGTGCCAGCAGCTTAGCGTTGGAGCCCCTCCACTTT.